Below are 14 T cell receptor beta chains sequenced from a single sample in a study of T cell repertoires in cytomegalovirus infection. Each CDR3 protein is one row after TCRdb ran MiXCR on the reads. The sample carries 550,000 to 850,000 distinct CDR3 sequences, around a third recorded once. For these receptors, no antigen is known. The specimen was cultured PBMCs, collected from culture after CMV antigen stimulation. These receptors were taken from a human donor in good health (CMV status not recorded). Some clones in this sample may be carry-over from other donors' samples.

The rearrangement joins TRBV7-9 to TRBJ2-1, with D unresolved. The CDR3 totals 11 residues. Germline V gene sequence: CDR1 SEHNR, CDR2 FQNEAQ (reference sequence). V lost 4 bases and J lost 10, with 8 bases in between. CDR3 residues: CASSWNPEQFF. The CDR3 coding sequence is TGTGCCAGCAGCTGGAATCCAGAGCAGTTCTTC.

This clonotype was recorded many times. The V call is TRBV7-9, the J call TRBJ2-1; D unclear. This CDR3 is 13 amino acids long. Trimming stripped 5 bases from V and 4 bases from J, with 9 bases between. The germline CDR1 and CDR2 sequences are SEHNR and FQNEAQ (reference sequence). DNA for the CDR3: TGTGCCAGCAGCCAAGACCTATACAATGAGCAGTTCTTC. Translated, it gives CASSQDLYNEQFF.

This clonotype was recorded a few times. CDR3 nucleotide sequence: TGTGCCACGAGGCTGCAGGGGCTGAACACTGAAGCTTTCTTT. Translation gives CATRLQGLNTEAFF. V usage is TRBV19 and J usage is TRBJ1-1; tentative D call: TRBD1 (6 bases). The CDR3 has 14 amino acids. CDR1 and CDR2 (germline): LNHDA, SQIVND (reference sequence). Deletions cut 10 bases from V and 0 bases from J, with 15 bases between.

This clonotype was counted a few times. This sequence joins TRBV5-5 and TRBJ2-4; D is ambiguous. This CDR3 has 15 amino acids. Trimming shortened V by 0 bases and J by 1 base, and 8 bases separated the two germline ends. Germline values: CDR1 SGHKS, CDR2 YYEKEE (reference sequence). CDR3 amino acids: CASSLAGPAKNIQYF. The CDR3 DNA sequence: TGTGCCAGCAGCTTGGCGGGCCCGGCCAAAAACATTCAGTACTTC.

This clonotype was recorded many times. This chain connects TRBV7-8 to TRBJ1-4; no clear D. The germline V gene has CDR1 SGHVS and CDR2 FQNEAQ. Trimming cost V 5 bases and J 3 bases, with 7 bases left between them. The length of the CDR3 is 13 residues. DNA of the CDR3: TGTGCCAGCAGCCCACTCCCTAATGAAAAACTGTTTTTT. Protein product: CASSPLPNEKLFF.

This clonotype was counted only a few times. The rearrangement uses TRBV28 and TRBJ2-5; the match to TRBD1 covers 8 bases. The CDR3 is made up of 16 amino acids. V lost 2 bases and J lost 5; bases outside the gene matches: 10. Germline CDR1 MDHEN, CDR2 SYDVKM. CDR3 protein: CASSLSPGGLSETQYF. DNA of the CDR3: TGTGCCAGCAGTTTAAGTCCAGGGGGCCTTTCGGAGACCCAGTACTTC.

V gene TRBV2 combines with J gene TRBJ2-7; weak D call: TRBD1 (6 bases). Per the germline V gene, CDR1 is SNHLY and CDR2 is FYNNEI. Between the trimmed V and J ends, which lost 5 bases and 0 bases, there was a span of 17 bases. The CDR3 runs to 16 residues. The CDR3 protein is CASSFNQGILSYEQYF. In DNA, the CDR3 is TGTGCCAGCAGTTTCAATCAGGGGATCCTCTCCTACGAGCAGTACTTC.

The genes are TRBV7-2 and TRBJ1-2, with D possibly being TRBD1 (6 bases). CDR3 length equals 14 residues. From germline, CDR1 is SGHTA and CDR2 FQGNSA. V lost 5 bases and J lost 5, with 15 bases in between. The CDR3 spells CASSPNRGTYGYTF. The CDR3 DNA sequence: TGTGCCAGCAGCCCCAATCGTGGGACATATGGCTACACCTTC.

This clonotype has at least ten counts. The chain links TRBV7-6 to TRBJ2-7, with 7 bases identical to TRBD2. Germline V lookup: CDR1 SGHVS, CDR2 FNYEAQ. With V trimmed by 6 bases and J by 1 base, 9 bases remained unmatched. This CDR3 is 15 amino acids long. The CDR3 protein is CASRPRGGASYEQYF. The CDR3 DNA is TGTGCCAGCAGGCCTCGCGGGGGAGCTTCCTACGAGCAGTACTTC.

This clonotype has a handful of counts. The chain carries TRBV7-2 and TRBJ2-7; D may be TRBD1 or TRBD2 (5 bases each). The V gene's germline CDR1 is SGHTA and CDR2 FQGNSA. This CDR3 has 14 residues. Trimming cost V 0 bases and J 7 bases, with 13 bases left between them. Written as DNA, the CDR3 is TGTGCCAGCAGCTTAGCCGGGGCCGATGATGAGCAGTACTTC. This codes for CASSLAGADDEQYF.

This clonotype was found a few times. The DNA for the CDR3 is TGTGCCAGCAGTTTCCGGGACAGGGTAAACACCGGGGAGCTGTTTTTT. Its protein product is CASSFRDRVNTGELFF. V and J are TRBV28 and TRBJ2-2; 9 positions agree with TRBD1. This CDR3 is built from 16 residues. Germline CDR1 is MDHEN and CDR2 is SYDVKM. With 3 bases clipped from V and 2 bases from J, the junction kept 4 bases outside the gene matches.

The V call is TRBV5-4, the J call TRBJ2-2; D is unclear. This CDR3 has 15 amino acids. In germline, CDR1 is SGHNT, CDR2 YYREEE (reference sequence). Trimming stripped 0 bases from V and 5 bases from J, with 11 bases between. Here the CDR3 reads CASSLASEGTGELFF. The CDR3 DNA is TGTGCCAGCAGCTTGGCCAGCGAAGGGACCGGGGAGCTGTTTTTT.

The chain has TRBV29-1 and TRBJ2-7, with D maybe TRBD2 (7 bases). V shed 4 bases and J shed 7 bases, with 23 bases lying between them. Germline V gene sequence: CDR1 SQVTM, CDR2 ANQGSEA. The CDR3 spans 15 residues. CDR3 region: CSVGGQGGVEGEQYF. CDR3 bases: TGCAGCGTTGGGGGGCAGGGAGGGGTTGAAGGAGAGCAGTACTTC.

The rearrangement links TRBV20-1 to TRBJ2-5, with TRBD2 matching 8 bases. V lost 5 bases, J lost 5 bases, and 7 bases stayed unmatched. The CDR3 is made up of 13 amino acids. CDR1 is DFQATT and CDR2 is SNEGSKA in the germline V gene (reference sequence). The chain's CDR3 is CSAPGLAAETQYF. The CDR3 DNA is TGCAGTGCTCCAGGACTAGCAGCCGAGACCCAGTACTTC.